The rows below give T cell receptor beta chains drawn from one sample of a study of Graves' ophthalmopathy and Graves' hyperthyroidism. TCRdb reprocessed the multiplex PCR reads with MiXCR, giving one entry per CDR3 protein. The sample lists about 220,000 distinct CDR3 sequences, roughly a fifth occurring once. Sequences were obtained from peripheral blood. Receptors originate from a woman in her fifties or sixties with Graves' ophthalmopathy. The conserved cysteine and the conserved F or W are not part of the CDR3 here. The D gene is left open where the match is weak.

J gene: TRBJ1-1
V gene: TRBV6-1
D gene: -
CDR3 protein: ASTKAPQGAEAF

J gene: TRBJ2-5
V gene: TRBV12-3/TRBV12-4
D gene: -
CDR3 protein: ASRRDGPTQY

J gene: TRBJ2-7
V gene: TRBV5-1
D gene: TRBD1
CDR3 protein: ASSSTGGSYEQY

J gene: TRBJ1-5
V gene: TRBV6-5
D gene: -
CDR3 protein: ASRAVSNQPQH

J gene: TRBJ1-2
V gene: TRBV5-1
D gene: TRBD1
CDR3 protein: ASSLAGPLGQGARGYT

J gene: TRBJ2-7
V gene: TRBV6-1
D gene: TRBD2
CDR3 protein: ASGLAGGKSSYEQY

J gene: TRBJ1-5
V gene: TRBV12-3/TRBV12-4
D gene: TRBD1
CDR3 protein: ASSSGQGSNQPQH

J gene: TRBJ1-1
V gene: TRBV5-1
D gene: -
CDR3 protein: ASSLLGAGGPVPEAF

J gene: TRBJ1-5
V gene: TRBV12-3/TRBV12-4
D gene: TRBD1
CDR3 protein: ASSLGQGNQPQH

J gene: TRBJ1-6
V gene: TRBV28
D gene: TRBD1
CDR3 protein: ASSPPGGYNSPLH

J gene: TRBJ2-1
V gene: TRBV19
D gene: TRBD2
CDR3 protein: ASSIGEGATNNEQF

J gene: TRBJ1-5
V gene: TRBV15
D gene: -
CDR3 protein: ATSRVVRGSNQPQH

J gene: TRBJ1-6
V gene: TRBV12-3/TRBV12-4
D gene: -
CDR3 protein: ASSLASYNSPLH

J gene: TRBJ1-6
V gene: TRBV7-2
D gene: TRBD1
CDR3 protein: ASSPQGGDSPLH

J gene: TRBJ2-5
V gene: TRBV11-2
D gene: -
CDR3 protein: ASSLRWAETQY

J gene: TRBJ2-7
V gene: TRBV11-3
D gene: -
CDR3 protein: ASSLDAGYEQY

J gene: TRBJ2-2
V gene: TRBV7-3
D gene: -
CDR3 protein: ASSLTLRTTNTGELF

J gene: TRBJ1-5
V gene: TRBV24-1
D gene: -
CDR3 protein: ATSENQSNQPQH

J gene: TRBJ1-1
V gene: TRBV12-3/TRBV12-4
D gene: -
CDR3 protein: ASSLSVAGTEAF

J gene: TRBJ2-5
V gene: TRBV11-2
D gene: -
CDR3 protein: ASSFPSPQETQY

J gene: TRBJ1-1
V gene: TRBV6-1
D gene: TRBD1
CDR3 protein: ASSQNRGLGTEAF

J gene: TRBJ2-5
V gene: TRBV6-2/TRBV6-3
D gene: -
CDR3 protein: ASSYIRVFETQY

J gene: TRBJ2-4
V gene: TRBV7-2
D gene: TRBD1
CDR3 protein: ASSYSGQAAGIQY

J gene: TRBJ2-5
V gene: TRBV15
D gene: TRBD2
CDR3 protein: ATSRRGLAEETQY

J gene: TRBJ1-3
V gene: TRBV6-5
D gene: TRBD1
CDR3 protein: ASSYPGGRYTIY

J gene: TRBJ1-2
V gene: TRBV9
D gene: -
CDR3 protein: ASSNQGYGYT

J gene: TRBJ2-7
V gene: TRBV2
D gene: TRBD1
CDR3 protein: ASSEIPDRARSEQY

J gene: TRBJ2-7
V gene: TRBV28
D gene: -
CDR3 protein: ASRVRGLYEQY

J gene: TRBJ2-7
V gene: TRBV28
D gene: -
CDR3 protein: ASTEHSSYEQY

J gene: TRBJ2-2
V gene: TRBV19
D gene: TRBD2
CDR3 protein: DSRSTSDGTGELF

J gene: TRBJ1-2
V gene: TRBV27
D gene: -
CDR3 protein: ASSLGDIGYGYT

J gene: TRBJ1-1
V gene: TRBV4-1
D gene: -
CDR3 protein: ASSQDGPAGTEAF

J gene: TRBJ2-5
V gene: TRBV2
D gene: TRBD2
CDR3 protein: ASSEDPWVAGEQETQY

J gene: TRBJ1-1
V gene: TRBV20-1
D gene: -
CDR3 protein: SARDQRGGFPAF

J gene: TRBJ1-5
V gene: TRBV6-2/TRBV6-3
D gene: -
CDR3 protein: ASSYLDSNQPQH

J gene: TRBJ1-5
V gene: TRBV2
D gene: -
CDR3 protein: ASSELNSNQPQH

J gene: TRBJ2-7
V gene: TRBV24-1
D gene: TRBD1
CDR3 protein: ATSDPGTGLYEQY

J gene: TRBJ2-7
V gene: TRBV28
D gene: TRBD2
CDR3 protein: ASSLGALAGESSYEQY

J gene: TRBJ2-7
V gene: TRBV6-5
D gene: -
CDR3 protein: ASSYGPSATYEQY

J gene: TRBJ2-5
V gene: TRBV20-1
D gene: -
CDR3 protein: SARDPRLGETQY

J gene: TRBJ2-7
V gene: TRBV5-1
D gene: -
CDR3 protein: ASSLSTGRYEQY

J gene: TRBJ1-5
V gene: TRBV6-1
D gene: -
CDR3 protein: ASSGWGPDSNQPQH

J gene: TRBJ1-6
V gene: TRBV7-8
D gene: -
CDR3 protein: ASSQDAANSPLH

J gene: TRBJ2-5
V gene: TRBV6-1
D gene: -
CDR3 protein: ASSGGKETQY

J gene: TRBJ1-1
V gene: TRBV20-1
D gene: -
CDR3 protein: SARPPGAEAF

J gene: TRBJ2-1
V gene: TRBV30
D gene: -
CDR3 protein: AWSTDYYNEQF